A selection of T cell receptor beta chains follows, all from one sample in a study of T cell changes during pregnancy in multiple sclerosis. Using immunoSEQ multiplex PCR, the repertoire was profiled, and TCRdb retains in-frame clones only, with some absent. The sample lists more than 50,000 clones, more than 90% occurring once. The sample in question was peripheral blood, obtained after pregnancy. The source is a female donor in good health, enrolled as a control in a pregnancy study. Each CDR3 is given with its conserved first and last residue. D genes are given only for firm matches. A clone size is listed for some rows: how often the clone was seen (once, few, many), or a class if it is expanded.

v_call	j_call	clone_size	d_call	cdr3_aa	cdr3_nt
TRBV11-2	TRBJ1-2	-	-	CASSSRPRGSDYGYTF	TGTGCCAGCAGCTCCCGACCCCGGGGTTCGGACTATGGCTACACCTTC
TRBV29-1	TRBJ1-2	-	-	CSVVRGGGYTF	TGCAGCGTTGTCAGGGGTGGCGGCTACACCTTC
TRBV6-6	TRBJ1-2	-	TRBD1	CASSYLGQALFTF	TGTGCCAGCAGTTACCTAGGACAGGCTTTGTTCACCTTC
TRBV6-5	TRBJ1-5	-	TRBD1	CASSYTGGVGNQPQHF	TGTGCCAGCAGTTACACAGGGGGGGTGGGCAATCAGCCCCAGCATTTT
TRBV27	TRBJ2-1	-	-	CASSFLDGSDEQFF	TGTGCCAGCAGTTTCCTTGACGGGTCAGATGAGCAGTTCTTC
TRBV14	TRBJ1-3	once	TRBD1	CASSQAGPGGISGNTIYF	TGTGCCAGCAGCCAAGCGGGGCCAGGGGGAATCTCTGGAAACACCATATATTTT
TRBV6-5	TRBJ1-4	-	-	CASSYYQTNEKLFF	TGTGCCAGCAGTTATTACCAGACTAATGAAAAACTGTTTTTT
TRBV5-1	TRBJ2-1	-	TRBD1	CASAPGTGTDEQFF	TGCGCCAGCGCACCGGGGACAGGGACCGATGAGCAGTTCTTC
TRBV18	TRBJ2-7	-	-	CASSPRSKGGYEQYF	TGTGCCAGCTCACCAAGGTCGAAGGGGGGGTACGAGCAGTACTTC
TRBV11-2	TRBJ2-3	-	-	CASSLVLLASLDTQYF	TGTGCCAGCAGCTTAGTTCTGCTAGCGAGTTTAGATACGCAGTATTTT
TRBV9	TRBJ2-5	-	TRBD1	CASSEREGGQGRTQYF	TGTGCCAGCAGCGAGAGGGAGGGGGGACAGGGAAGAACCCAGTACTTC
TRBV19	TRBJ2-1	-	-	CASSIGESYNEQFF	TGTGCCAGTAGTATCGGGGAATCCTACAATGAGCAGTTCTTC
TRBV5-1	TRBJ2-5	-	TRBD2	CASSLPWGGQETQYF	TGCGCCAGCAGCTTACCTTGGGGGGGACAAGAGACCCAGTACTTC
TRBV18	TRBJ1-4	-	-	CASSPPRGLNEKLFF	TGTGCCAGCTCACCACCCCGGGGACTTAATGAAAAACTGTTTTTT
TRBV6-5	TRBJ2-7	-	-	CASSYSPGSPYEQYF	TGTGCCAGCAGTTACTCGCCGGGGTCCCCCTACGAGCAGTACTTC
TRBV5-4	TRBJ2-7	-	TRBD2	CASSLSGGAGEQYF	TGTGCCAGCAGCCTAAGCGGGGGGGCAGGGGAGCAGTACTTC
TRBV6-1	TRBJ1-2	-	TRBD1	CASSEPGQGAHGYTF	TGTGCCAGCAGTGAACCGGGACAGGGGGCGCATGGCTACACCTTC
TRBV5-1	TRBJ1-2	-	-	CASSLAPSTASNYGYTF	TGCGCCAGCAGCTTGGCCCCTTCGACAGCCTCTAACTATGGCTACACCTTC
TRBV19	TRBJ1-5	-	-	CASSSREGSQPQHF	TGTGCCAGTAGTAGCCGGGAAGGCAGTCAGCCCCAGCATTTT
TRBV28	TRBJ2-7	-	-	CASSLSTQTPFSSYEQYF	TGTGCCAGCAGTTTATCCACCCAGACACCGTTCAGCTCCTACGAGCAGTACTTC
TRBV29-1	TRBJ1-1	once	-	CSVEESFERTEAFF	TGCAGCGTTGAAGAGAGTTTCGAGCGGACTGAAGCTTTCTTT
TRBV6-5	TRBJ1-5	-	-	CASSMTGYNQPQHF	TGTGCCAGCAGTATGACAGGTTATAATCAGCCCCAGCATTTT
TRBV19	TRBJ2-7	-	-	CASSIVYFYEQYF	TGTGCCAGTAGTATAGTATACTTCTACGAGCAGTACTTC
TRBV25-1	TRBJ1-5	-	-	CASSAHREFNQPQHF	TGTGCCAGCAGCGCCCACAGGGAATTTAATCAGCCCCAGCATTTT
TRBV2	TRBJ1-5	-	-	CASSEGRGARSNQPQHF	TGTGCCAGCAGTGAAGGGCGGGGGGCGCGGAGCAATCAGCCCCAGCATTTT
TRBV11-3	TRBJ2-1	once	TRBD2	CASSLVSSSGSYNEQFF	TGTGCCAGCAGCTTAGTGTCGTCTAGCGGGAGTTACAATGAGCAGTTCTTC
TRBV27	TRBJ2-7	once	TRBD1	CASSQSGTAREYF	TGTGCCAGCAGTCAATCCGGGACAGCGAGGGAGTACTTC
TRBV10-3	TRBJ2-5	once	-	CAIRGERYQETQYF	TGTGCCATCAGGGGAGAAAGGTACCAAGAGACCCAGTACTTC
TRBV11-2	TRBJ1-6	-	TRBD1	CASSRQGSSPLHF	TGTGCCAGCAGCCGACAGGGAAGTTCACCCCTCCACTTT
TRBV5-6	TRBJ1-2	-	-	CASTPRGWYGYTF	TGTGCCAGCACCCCCCGGGGGTGGTATGGCTACACCTTC
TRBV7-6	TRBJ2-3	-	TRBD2	CASSGSGTSGSIWDTQYF	TGTGCCAGCAGCGGATCCGGGACTAGCGGGAGTATTTGGGATACGCAGTATTTT
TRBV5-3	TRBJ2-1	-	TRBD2	CARSLGLASYNEQFF	TGTGCCAGAAGCTTGGGACTAGCGTCCTACAATGAGCAGTTCTTC
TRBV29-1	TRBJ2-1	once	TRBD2	CSVTPGLAGTLGYNEQFF	TGCAGCGTTACTCCGGGACTAGCGGGGACGTTAGGCTACAATGAGCAGTTCTTC
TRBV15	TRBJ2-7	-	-	CATSSQLAYEQYF	TGTGCCACCAGCAGCCAACTAGCCTACGAGCAGTACTTC
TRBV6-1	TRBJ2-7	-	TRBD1	CASSEPRDRGTEQYF	TGTGCCAGCAGTGAGCCCCGGGACAGGGGGACAGAGCAGTACTTC
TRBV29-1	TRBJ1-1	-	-	CSVEPSGMNTEAFF	TGCAGCGTTGAGCCCTCAGGGATGAACACTGAAGCTTTCTTT
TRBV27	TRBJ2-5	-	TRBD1	CASSLSYGQAETQYF	TGTGCCAGCAGTTTATCCTATGGACAGGCGGAGACCCAGTACTTC
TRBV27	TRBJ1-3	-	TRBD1	CASSPRQGSGNTIYF	TGTGCCAGCAGTCCCCGACAGGGCTCTGGAAACACCATATATTTT
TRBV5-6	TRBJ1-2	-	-	CASSPLAAISDGYTF	TGTGCCAGCAGCCCATTGGCAGCCATAAGCGATGGCTACACCTTC
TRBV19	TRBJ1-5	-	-	CASSIPLRRASNQPQHF	TGTGCCAGTAGTATACCCCTGCGCAGGGCGAGCAATCAGCCCCAGCATTTT
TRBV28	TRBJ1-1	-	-	CASSLNQVLNTEAFF	TGTGCCAGCAGTTTAAATCAGGTATTGAACACTGAAGCTTTCTTT